The rows below give T cell receptor beta chains drawn from one sample of a study of beta chain features in type 1 diabetes. Some clones are missing from TCRdb's copy, which holds only in-frame ones; the method was immunoSEQ multiplex PCR. The sample has roughly 180,000 clones, roughly 8% seen once. Sequenced material: central memory CD4+ T cells from blood. The source is a man between 18 and 29 years old with type 1 diabetes. Both conserved end residues are part of each CDR3. The order of the fields is clone size, V gene, D gene, J gene, CDR3 protein, CDR3 DNA. A D gene is named only where the DNA matches it firmly. For some rows the clone size is stated as once, few or many, or as a class when expanded; others skip it.

-	TRBV5-1	-	TRBJ2-2	CASTARTNTGELFF	TGCGCCAGCACGGCCAGGACGAACACCGGGGAGCTGTTTTTT
many	TRBV7-8	TRBD1	TRBJ1-1	CASSHGGDYGTGEAFF	TGTGCCAGCAGCCATGGTGGAGATTACGGGACAGGGGAAGCTTTCTTT
-	TRBV4-2	-	TRBJ1-5	CASSQVGTDSSNQPQHF	TGTGCCAGCAGCCAGGTGGGGACGGACAGTTCCAATCAGCCCCAGCATTTT
-	TRBV5-1	TRBD1	TRBJ2-7	CASSLFRGQGYEQYF	TGCGCCAGCAGCTTGTTCAGGGGGCAGGGCTACGAGCAGTACTTC
-	TRBV9	TRBD2	TRBJ2-1	CASSVQTSGEQFF	TGTGCCAGCAGCGTTCAGACTAGCGGGGAGCAGTTCTTC
few	TRBV7-2	-	TRBJ2-1	CASRVAGSYNEQFF	TGTGCCAGCCGCGTTGCGGGCTCCTACAATGAGCAGTTCTTC
few	TRBV27	TRBD1	TRBJ1-2	CASSFNRGRGGYTF	TGTGCCAGCAGTTTCAACAGGGGGCGGGGTGGCTACACCTTC
-	TRBV7-9	-	TRBJ1-1	CASSFVQGMAEAFF	TGTGCCAGCAGCTTCGTCCAGGGGATGGCTGAAGCTTTCTTT
few	TRBV7-2	-	TRBJ1-5	CASSLVGANQPQHF	TGTGCCAGCAGCTTAGTCGGAGCGAATCAGCCCCAGCATTTT
-	TRBV7-9	TRBD1	TRBJ2-1	CASSPGQGRNNEQFF	TGTGCCAGCAGCCCCGGACAGGGGAGGAACAATGAGCAGTTCTTC
-	TRBV6-1	TRBD1	TRBJ2-2	CASSDRQGAGWGDTGELFF	TGTGCCAGCAGTGACCGACAGGGGGCCGGGTGGGGGGACACCGGGGAGCTGTTTTTT
-	TRBV7-2	TRBD1	TRBJ2-1	CASSLEGRGLWSNNEQFF	TGTGCCAGCAGCTTAGAGGGCAGGGGGCTGTGGTCTAACAATGAGCAGTTCTTC
few	TRBV7-2	-	TRBJ2-7	CASSLDGNYEQYF	TGTGCCAGCAGCTTAGACGGGAACTACGAGCAGTACTTC
-	TRBV19	-	TRBJ2-3	CASSIRLGTDTQYF	TGTGCCAGTAGTATTCGACTTGGCACAGATACGCAGTATTTT
few	TRBV7-2	-	TRBJ2-7	CASSVPSYEQYF	TGTGCCAGCAGCGTCCCCAGCTACGAGCAGTACTTC
many	TRBV6-6	-	TRBJ2-2	CAIRWGGLGGELFF	TGTGCCATCCGCTGGGGGGGGCTAGGCGGGGAGCTGTTTTTT
many	TRBV29-1	-	TRBJ2-7	CSVDRAGDVYF	TGCAGCGTTGACAGGGCAGGGGACGTGTACTTC
-	TRBV15	TRBD1	TRBJ1-5	CATSSKGAQPQHF	TGTGCCACCAGCTCAAAGGGGGCACAGCCCCAGCATTTT